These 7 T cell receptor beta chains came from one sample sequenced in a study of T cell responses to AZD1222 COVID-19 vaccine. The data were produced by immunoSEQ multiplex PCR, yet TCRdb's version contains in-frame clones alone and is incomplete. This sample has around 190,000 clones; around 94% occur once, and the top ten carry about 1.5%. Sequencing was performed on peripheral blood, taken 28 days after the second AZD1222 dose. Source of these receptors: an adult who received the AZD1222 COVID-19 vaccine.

CDR3 DNA: TGTGCCAGCAGCCAAGTTTATTTCGATAAGAGGGGAGACTACGAGCAGTACTTC. Amino acid sequence: CASSQVYFDKRGDYEQYF. V is TRBV4-2 and J is TRBJ2-7; D is perhaps TRBD1 or TRBD2 (5 bases each). V lost 1 base, J lost 3 bases, and 22 bases lay in between. Germline assignment: CDR1 LGHNA and CDR2 YNFKEQ. The CDR3 has 18 residues.

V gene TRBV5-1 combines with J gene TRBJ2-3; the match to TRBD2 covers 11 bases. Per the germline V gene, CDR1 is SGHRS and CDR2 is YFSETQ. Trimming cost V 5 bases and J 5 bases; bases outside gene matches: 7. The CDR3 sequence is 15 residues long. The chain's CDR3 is CASSPTSGSIDTQYF. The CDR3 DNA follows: TGCGCCAGCAGTCCAACTAGCGGGAGTATAGATACGCAGTATTTT.

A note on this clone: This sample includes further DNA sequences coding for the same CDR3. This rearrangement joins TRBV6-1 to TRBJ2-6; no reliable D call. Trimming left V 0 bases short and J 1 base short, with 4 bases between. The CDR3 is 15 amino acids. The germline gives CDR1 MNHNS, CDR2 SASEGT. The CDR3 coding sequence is TGTGCCAGCAGTGAAGCGGGATCTGGGGCCAACGTCCTGACTTTC. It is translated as CASSEAGSGANVLTF.

The CDR3: CASSKTGTSGYNEQFF. DNA for the CDR3: TGTGCCAGCAGTAAGACCGGGACTAGCGGTTACAATGAGCAGTTCTTC. The chain has TRBV2 and TRBJ2-1, with 11 bases aligning to TRBD2. There are 16 residues in the CDR3. V dropped 5 bases and J dropped 4; count of bases not matched to a gene: 7. Germline V gene data show CDR1 as SNHLY and CDR2 as FYNNEI.

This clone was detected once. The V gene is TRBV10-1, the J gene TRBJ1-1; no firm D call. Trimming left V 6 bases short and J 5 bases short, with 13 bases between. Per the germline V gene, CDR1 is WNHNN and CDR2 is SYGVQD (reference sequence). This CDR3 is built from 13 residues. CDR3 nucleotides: TGCGCCAGCAGCCGGACGAGAGGGACTGAAGCTTTCTTT. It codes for CASSRTRGTEAFF.

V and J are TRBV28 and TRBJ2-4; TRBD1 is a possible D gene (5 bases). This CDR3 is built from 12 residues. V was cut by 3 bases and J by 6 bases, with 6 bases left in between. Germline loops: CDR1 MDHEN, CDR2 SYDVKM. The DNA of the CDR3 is TGTGCCAGCAGTTTTCAGGGAAACATTCAGTACTTC. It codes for CASSFQGNIQYF.

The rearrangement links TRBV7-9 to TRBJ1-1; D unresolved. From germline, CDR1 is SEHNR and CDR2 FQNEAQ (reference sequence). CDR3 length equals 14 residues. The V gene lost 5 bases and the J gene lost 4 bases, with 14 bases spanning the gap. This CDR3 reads CASSGRWSATEAFF. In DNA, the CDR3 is TGTGCCAGCAGCGGGAGGTGGAGTGCCACTGAAGCTTTCTTT.